Shown below are 14 T cell receptor beta chains from a single sample sequenced in a study of patients and donors after allogeneic stem cell transplantation. TCRdb used MiXCR to reprocess the RT-PCR reads, holding one entry per CDR3 protein. The sample lists about a million distinct CDR3 sequences, approximately 18% occurring once. Material for sequencing was blood, either unsorted or a sorted T cell fraction (not recorded which). The receptors derive from a human donor who was either an allogeneic HSCT recipient or a stem cell or donor lymphocyte infusion donor (not recorded which). It is not recorded whose cells these are; they may come from a transplant donor.

The chain carries TRBV28 and TRBJ2-3, with D unresolved. The V and J ends lost 7 bases and 4 bases respectively, with 12 bases between them. The CDR3 runs 13 residues. Looked up from germline, CDR1 is MDHEN and CDR2 is SYDVKM. CDR3 nucleotide sequence: TGTGCCAGCAATGCTCCAATTCCAGATACGCAGTATTTT. Translation gives CASNAPIPDTQYF.

This clonotype was counted a few times. The CDR3 reads CASSPPLTYEQYF. CDR3 coding DNA: TGTGCCAGCAGTCCCCCCCTAACCTACGAGCAGTACTTC. This chain joins TRBV12-3 or TRBV12-4 and TRBJ2-7, with D uncertain. The CDR3 extends over 13 amino acids. The V gene lost 5 bases and the J gene lost 2 bases, with 10 bases spanning the gap.

This clonotype has a count of ten or more. The genes are TRBV12-3 or TRBV12-4 and TRBJ2-1; the D gene is possibly TRBD1 (6 bases). The CDR3 is 12 amino acids. V was shortened by 4 bases and J by 9 bases, with 10 bases between the two germline ends. CDR3 DNA: TGTGCCAGCAGTTCGACAGGAGGTGAGCAGTTCTTC. Translating it yields CASSSTGGEQFF.

The chain uses TRBV10-3 and TRBJ2-1, with 9 bases lining up with TRBD2. The CDR3 sequence is 15 residues long. Germline V gene data show CDR1 as ENHRY and CDR2 as SYGVKD. Trimming at V came to 0 bases and at J to 12 bases, leaving 9 bases not matched to a gene. The CDR3 reads CAISESPGGGARQFF. In nucleotides, the CDR3 is TGTGCCATCAGTGAGTCGCCGGGCGGGGGGGCACGGCAGTTCTTC.

The rearrangement uses TRBV30 and TRBJ2-7; the D gene is possibly TRBD1 (5 bases). The CDR3 contains 14 residues. Germline V gene lookup returns CDR1 GTSNPN and CDR2 SVGIG (reference sequence). V lost 4 bases and J 5 bases, leaving 18 bases between the germline ends. The CDR3 sequence is CAWTGRTTPNEQYF. The CDR3 nucleotides are TGTGCCTGGACAGGTCGGACAACCCCCAACGAGCAGTACTTC.

The chain is built from TRBV11-1 and TRBJ2-7; D might be TRBD1 or TRBD2, each matching 5 bases. Trimming stripped 5 bases from V and 4 bases from J, with 18 bases between. The length of the CDR3 is 15 residues. In germline, CDR1 is SGHAT, CDR2 FQDESV (reference sequence). As DNA, the CDR3 is TGTGCCAGCAGCCCCGGGACGACGGAGGTGTACGAGCAGTACTTC. This encodes CASSPGTTEVYEQYF.

The chain recombines TRBV9 with TRBJ2-3; TRBD2 matches 10 bases. J gave up 4 bases and V 3 bases, and 2 bases lay outside the gene matches. CDR3 length: 14 amino acids. Germline lookup yields CDR1 SGDLS and CDR2 YYNGEE. CDR3 in amino acids: CASSEGLAADTQYF. As DNA, the CDR3 is TGTGCCAGCAGCGAAGGACTAGCGGCAGATACGCAGTATTTT. Full variable domain (outside the CDR3, taken from reference TRBV9 and TRBJ2-3): DSGVTQTPKHLITATGQRVTLRCSPRSGDLSVYWYQQSLDQGLQFLIQYYNGEERAKGNILERFSAQQFPDLHSELNLSSLELGDSALYFCASSEGLAADTQYFGPGTRLTVL.

This chain connects TRBV12-3 or TRBV12-4 to TRBJ1-4, with D unclear. V lost 6 bases, J lost 7 bases, and 21 bases lay in between. This CDR3 region has 16 residues. CDR3: CASSPFGERGCEKLFF. The CDR3, as DNA: TGTGCCAGCAGCCCGTTCGGGGAGCGCGGTTGTGAAAAACTGTTTTTT.

This clonotype occurred a few times. The chain recombines TRBV20-1 with TRBJ2-3, with D unclear. Germline CDR1 and CDR2: DFQATT and SNEGSKA (reference sequence). The germline V and J ends were trimmed by 2 bases and 6 bases, with 12 bases remaining between them. The CDR3 is 13 residues long. CDR3 nucleotide sequence: TGCAGTGCTAGACAAACGCCATTTGATACGCAGTATTTT. This sequence encodes CSARQTPFDTQYF.

This clonotype was detected a few times. The chain has TRBV12-3 or TRBV12-4 and TRBJ2-7; unclear D gene. The CDR3 is 12 amino acids. With 4 bases removed from V and 4 bases from J, the gap between germline ends came to 8 bases. CDR3: CASSSGHYEQYF. In nucleotides, the CDR3 is TGTGCCAGCAGTTCCGGGCATTACGAGCAGTACTTC.

This clonotype came up many times. This chain connects TRBV6-4 to TRBJ2-1; TRBD2 agrees at 8 bases. CDR1 and CDR2 (germline): MRHNA, SNTAGT. V was clipped by 3 bases and J by 3 bases; unmatched bases: 4. CDR3 size: 15 residues. The CDR3 coding sequence is TGTGCCAGCAGTGAGGAAGCGGGGGACTACAATGAGCAGTTCTTC. Its translation: CASSEEAGDYNEQFF.

The V call is TRBV20-1, the J call TRBJ2-1; 12 bases match TRBD1. Germline V gene sequence: CDR1 DFQATT, CDR2 SNEGSKA (reference sequence). The V segment lost 2 bases and the J segment 0 bases; nucleotides outside the gene matches: 8. The CDR3 sequence is 18 residues long. The DNA for the CDR3 is TGCAGTGCTAGACCCCGGGACAGGGGGCGACGCTCCTACAATGAGCAGTTCTTC. This sequence encodes CSARPRDRGRRSYNEQFF.

This clonotype showed up just a few times. This chain uses TRBV20-1 with TRBJ2-2, with 7 bases fitting TRBD2. The CDR3 length is 13 residues. Germline-derived CDR1 and CDR2 are DFQATT and SNEGSKA (reference sequence). J lost 3 bases, V lost 7 bases, and 5 bases had no gene match. CDR3 nucleotides: TGCAGTGGCGGGGGAACGGACACCGGGGAGCTGTTTTTT. Translating gives CSGGGTDTGELFF.

This chain links TRBV4-1 with TRBJ1-2, with unresolved D. The CDR3 totals 15 residues. Germline V gene data show CDR1 as MGHRA and CDR2 as YSYEKL. V lost 4 bases, J lost 0 bases, and 12 bases lay in between. The CDR3 region has the DNA TGCGCCAGCAGCCCCCCAAGGCAGCCTAACTATGGCTACACCTTC. Its translation: CASSPPRQPNYGYTF.